Below are 3 T cell receptor beta chains sequenced from a single sample in a study of cytomegalovirus exposure and HLA in healthy donors listed by TCRdb under 2017. Libraries came from the immunoSEQ multiplex PCR assay. The multiplex PCR relied on a mix of 60 forward primers for TCR Vbeta segments and 13 reverse primers for TCR Jbeta segments. Not all clones reach the TCRdb copy of this immuneACCESS table, which keeps in-frame sequences only. Checked studies attribute under half of the gap to unresolved V genes and leave the rest unexplained. Across this sample there are about 82,000 clones, with around 77% seen only once. The ten biggest clones cover about 3.5% of the sample. Sequencing input: PBMCs. These receptors came from a man aged 45-65 years in good health and CMV-seronegative.

The chain recombines TRBV21-1 with TRBJ2-1; the table's D gene call, TRBD2, was not cross checked with the DNA. TRBV21-1 is termed a pseudogene. CDR3 length equals 10 residues. This CDR3 is CASSKKQQFF. The CDR3 nucleotides are TGTGCCAGCAGCAAAAAGCAGCAGTTCTTC.

V usage is TRBV9 and J usage is TRBJ1-6; 9 bases are shared with TRBD1. The V and J ends lost 4 bases and 7 bases, in that order; junction bases with no gene match: 3. This CDR3 is built from 14 residues. The germline gives CDR1 SGDLS, CDR2 YYNGEE. CDR3: CASSSGQGNSPLHF. The CDR3 nucleotides are TGTGCCAGCAGCAGCGGACAGGGGAATTCACCCCTCCACTTT.

This clone was observed a handful of times. The chain is built from TRBV4-1 and TRBJ2-7, with 9 bases identical to TRBD1. The CDR3 is 18 amino acids. J gave up 1 base and V 1 base, and 11 bases lay outside the gene matches. The germline V gene encodes CDR1 MGHRA and CDR2 YSYEKL. This CDR3 is CASSQGITRTGESYEQYF. In DNA form, the CDR3 reads TGCGCCAGCAGCCAAGGAATAACCCGGACAGGGGAGTCCTACGAGCAGTACTTC.